The 25 T cell receptor beta chains below all came from one sample that was sequenced in a study of CD8+CD57+ T cells in acquired aplastic anemia. It was genomic DNA that served as the template for profiling TCR beta VDJ and CDR3. TCRdb ran MiXCR on the reads and lists one entry per CDR3 protein. The repertoire holds tens of thousands of distinct CDR3 sequences, around 55% seen once, with 2.5% in the top ten. The sample taken for sequencing was sorted CD4+, CD8+, or CD8+CD57+ T cells (not recorded which) from PBMCs. These TCRs come from a human donor in good health, serving as a control.

By share, this clonotype ranks as medium-sized (0.01 to 0.1%). V and J are TRBV7-9 and TRBJ2-1; D may match TRBD1 or TRBD2 (5 bases each). V lost 4 bases and J lost 8, with 9 bases in between. From germline, CDR1 is SEHNR and CDR2 FQNEAQ (reference sequence). This CDR3 region has 12 residues. CDR3 residues: CASSSQGHEQFF. The CDR3 DNA sequence: TGTGCCAGCAGCTCTCAGGGACATGAGCAGTTCTTC.

The chain couples TRBV29-1 to TRBJ2-7; weak D call: TRBD2 (5 bases). The CDR3 spans 13 residues. Deletions cut 7 bases from V and 2 bases from J, with 15 bases between. Germline V gives CDR1 SQVTM, CDR2 ANQGSEA. The DNA for the CDR3 is TGCAGCGCGACCTTAGCGTTCGCCTACGAGCAGTACTTC. Its protein is CSATLAFAYEQYF.

This clonotype was observed many times. V usage is TRBV12-3 or TRBV12-4 and J usage is TRBJ1-3, with D maybe TRBD1 (5 bases). The CDR3 has 16 amino acids. V was pared by 1 base and J by 4 bases, with 14 bases between. CDR3 nucleotide sequence: TGTGCCAGCAGTTTAGAATCGGGGGTTTCGGGAAACACCATATATTTT. Translating it yields CASSLESGVSGNTIYF.

The genes are TRBV10-3 and TRBJ2-3, with 10 bases identical to TRBD2. The V gene end was trimmed by 6 bases and the J gene end by 5 bases; junction bases not matched to a gene: 5. Germline-derived CDR1 and CDR2 are ENHRY and SYGVKD. The CDR3 loop spans 14 amino acids. The CDR3 reads CAIRAGGQGDTQYF. Here the CDR3 DNA reads TGTGCCATCAGAGCGGGGGGGCAAGGAGATACGCAGTATTTT.

This rearrangement joins TRBV30 to TRBJ2-3; possibly TRBD1 for D (5 bases). Trimming removed 2 bases at V and 0 bases at J, with 15 bases between. The CDR3 extends over 16 amino acids. The germline CDR1 and CDR2 sequences are GTSNPN and SVGIG (reference sequence). The chain's CDR3 is CAWSRGRDDSTDTQYF. The CDR3 DNA is TGTGCCTGGAGTCGTGGCAGGGATGATAGCACAGATACGCAGTATTTT.

This clonotype came up a few times. V gene TRBV28 combines with J gene TRBJ1-5; D may be TRBD1 (5 bases). Germline V gene data show CDR1 as MDHEN and CDR2 as SYDVKM. The CDR3 runs 15 residues. Trimming removed 5 bases at V and 4 bases at J, with 15 bases between. As DNA, the CDR3 is TGTGCCAGCAGTGGTGTTGGGGGACCGAATCAGCCCCAGCATTTT. Its translation: CASSGVGGPNQPQHF.

In this sample, this clonotype turned up a few times. The CDR3 region is CATSSSRAPYNSPLHF. The CDR3 region has the DNA TGTGCCACCAGCTCTTCCAGGGCGCCTTATAATTCACCCCTCCACTTT. The chain has TRBV15 and TRBJ1-6; tentatively, D is TRBD1 (5 bases). The CDR3 sequence is 16 residues long. Trimming left V 5 bases short and J 4 bases short, with 15 bases between. Germline CDR1 and CDR2: LNHNV and YYDKDF (reference sequence).

The rearrangement joins TRBV15 to TRBJ1-5; no reliable D call. V lost 1 base to trimming and J lost 0 bases, with 7 bases between them. Germline CDR1 and CDR2: LNHNV and YYDKDF (reference sequence). This CDR3 is 15 amino acids long. The CDR3 nucleotides read TGTGCCACCAGCAGAGGGCGCGATAGCAATCAGCCCCAGCATTTT. Translation: CATSRGRDSNQPQHF.

The rearrangement joins TRBV24-1 to TRBJ2-2; D gene unclear. Germline assignment: CDR1 KGHDR and CDR2 SFDVKD. CDR3 length: 16 amino acids. The ends were cut back, 4 bases at V and 0 bases at J, with 11 bases in the middle. CDR3 sequence reads: CATSDASDANTGELFF. In DNA form, the CDR3 reads TGTGCCACCAGTGACGCGTCGGATGCGAACACCGGGGAGCTGTTTTTT.

This clonotype came up many times. The chain carries TRBV5-8 and TRBJ1-5, with D hard to call. Germline V CDR1 and CDR2: SGHTS, YDEGEE. This CDR3 is built from 12 residues. Trimming stripped 2 bases from V and 6 bases from J, with 6 bases between. CDR3 sequence reads: CASSFMSQPQHF. The CDR3 nucleotides read TGTGCCAGCAGCTTTATGAGTCAGCCCCAGCATTTT. The entire variable domain, with the rest obtained from reference TRBV5-8 and TRBJ1-5, is as follows: EAGVTQSPTHLIKTRGQQATLRCSPISGHTSVYWYQQALGLGLQFLLWYDEGEERNRGNFPPRFSGRQFPNYSSELNVNALELEDSALYLCASSFMSQPQHFGDGTRLSIL.

This chain joins TRBV2 and TRBJ2-7; no reliable D call. V was trimmed by 9 bases and J by 2 bases, leaving 17 bases between them. This CDR3 is 14 amino acids long. The germline V gene encodes CDR1 SNHLY and CDR2 FYNNEI. CDR3 sequence reads: CASNYLKGPYEQYF. CDR3 sequence (DNA): TGTGCCAGTAACTATCTAAAGGGCCCCTACGAGCAGTACTTC. Full variable domain (outside the CDR3, taken from reference TRBV2 and TRBJ2-7): EPEVTQTPSHQVTQMGQEVILRCVPISNHLYFYWYRQILGQKVEFLVSFYNNEISEKSEIFDDQFSVERPDGSNFTLKIRSTKLEDSAMYFCASNYLKGPYEQYFGPGTRLTVT.

This clonotype has a count of ten or more. The chain couples TRBV18 to TRBJ2-7; TRBD2 is a possible D gene (5 bases). The CDR3 totals 13 residues. V lost 3 bases and J 6 bases, leaving 12 bases between the germline ends. The germline V gene encodes CDR1 KGHSH and CDR2 LQKENI. This CDR3 is CASSPDLAGEQYF. Here the CDR3 DNA reads TGTGCCAGCTCACCGGACCTTGCGGGCGAGCAGTACTTC.

This clonotype was seen repeatedly, ten times or more. V and J are TRBV5-1 and TRBJ1-5, with unresolved D. Trimming left V 0 bases short and J 7 bases short, with 8 bases between. The CDR3 is 13 amino acids. Per the germline V gene, CDR1 is SGHRS and CDR2 is YFSETQ. Written as DNA, the CDR3 is TGCGCCAGCAGCTTGGGACATCGGCAGCCCCAGCATTTT. Its protein product is CASSLGHRQPQHF.

The CDR3 sequence: CAISPEITVSNTEAFF. CDR3 DNA sequence: TGTGCCATCAGTCCCGAAATCACAGTATCTAACACTGAAGCTTTCTTT. The rearrangement links TRBV10-3 to TRBJ1-1; D unresolved. The CDR3 totals 16 residues. Germline CDR1 ENHRY, CDR2 SYGVKD. With 5 bases removed from V and 2 bases from J, the gap between germline ends came to 18 bases.

The chain has TRBV9 and TRBJ2-3; no clear D gene. CDR1 is SGDLS and CDR2 is YYNGEE in the germline V gene. This CDR3 spans 15 amino acids. V was trimmed by 4 bases and J by 0 bases, leaving 12 bases between them. For the CDR3, the DNA is TGTGCCAGCAGCTATTGGGGAACTAGCACAGATACGCAGTATTTT. Its protein product is CASSYWGTSTDTQYF. The full variable domain, completed using reference TRBV9 and TRBJ2-3, is DSGVTQTPKHLITATGQRVTLRCSPRSGDLSVYWYQQSLDQGLQFLIQYYNGEERAKGNILERFSAQQFPDLHSELNLSSLELGDSALYFCASSYWGTSTDTQYFGPGTRLTVL.

This clonotype appeared many times. The rearrangement joins TRBV6-1 to TRBJ2-7, with D hard to call. CDR1 and CDR2 (germline): MNHNS, SASEGT. The CDR3 has 11 amino acids. Trimming cost V 5 bases and J 3 bases, with 5 bases left between them. The CDR3 loop is CASSTYYEQYF. In DNA, the CDR3 is TGTGCCAGCAGTACGTACTACGAGCAGTACTTC.

This chain joins TRBV7-2 and TRBJ1-3; D is ambiguous. The CDR3 is made up of 13 amino acids. CDR1 is SGHTA and CDR2 is FQGNSA in the germline V gene. V was trimmed by 11 bases and J by 4 bases, leaving 15 bases between them. CDR3 sequence reads: CAGGLPGGNTIYF. CDR3 sequence (DNA): TGTGCCGGCGGCTTACCAGGCGGAAACACCATATATTTT.

This clonotype has ten or more counts. The chain uses TRBV20-1 and TRBJ1-5; no definite D call. This CDR3 comprises 12 residues. Germline V gene data show CDR1 as DFQATT and CDR2 as SNEGSKA (reference sequence). Trimming took off 1 base at V and 1 base at J, with 2 bases between the two ends. CDR3 in amino acids: CSARVSNQPQHF. The CDR3 DNA sequence: TGCAGTGCTAGAGTAAGCAATCAGCCCCAGCATTTT.

This chain uses TRBV19 with TRBJ2-6; D not certain. The CDR3 covers 14 residues. Germline V CDR1 and CDR2: LNHDA, SQIVND (reference sequence). The V gene lost 6 bases and the J gene lost 4 bases, with 10 bases spanning the gap. Here the CDR3 reads CASSSAAGANVLTF. DNA for the CDR3: TGTGCCAGTAGCTCGGCCGCCGGGGCCAACGTCCTGACTTTC.

The J gene is TRBJ2-7, the V gene TRBV2; 8 bases are shared with TRBD2. J was trimmed by 0 bases and V by 8 bases; bases with no gene match: 9. This CDR3 comprises 15 residues. Per germline, CDR1 SNHLY and CDR2 FYNNEI. CDR3 bases: TGTGCCAGCGAAAGGGGACTAGATCCCTCCTACGAGCAGTACGTC. Its protein product is CASERGLDPSYEQYV.

Ten or more counts support this clonotype. CDR3 in amino acids: CAWDGGGGYGTDTQYF. The CDR3 nucleotides are TGTGCCTGGGACGGAGGAGGGGGATATGGCACAGATACGCAGTATTTT. The J gene is TRBJ2-3, the V gene TRBV30; D tentatively reads TRBD1 or TRBD2 (6 bases each). Germline V CDR1 and CDR2: GTSNPN, SVGIG (reference sequence). The V end was cut by 5 bases, the J end by 1 base, with 19 bases between. The CDR3 runs to 16 residues.

The J gene is TRBJ2-7, the V gene TRBV5-6; 7 bases are a match to TRBD1. Germline CDR1 reads SGHDT; CDR2 reads YYEEEE. V lost 4 bases to trimming and J lost 4 bases; unmatched junction nucleotides: 8. The CDR3 has 14 residues. The CDR3 bases are TGTGCCAGCAGCCCCGACAGGGTGACGTACGAGCAGTACTTC. Protein: CASSPDRVTYEQYF.

The J gene is TRBJ2-5, the V gene TRBV9; D may correspond to TRBD1 or TRBD2 (5 bases each). The CDR3 sequence is 15 residues long. Germline V gene sequence: CDR1 SGDLS, CDR2 YYNGEE. V was trimmed by 0 bases and J by 4 bases, leaving 13 bases between them. CDR3 loop: CASSVGQTAGETQYF. The CDR3 coding sequence is TGTGCCAGCAGCGTAGGACAGACGGCGGGAGAGACCCAGTACTTC.

There are a few counts of this clonotype. V gene TRBV18 combines with J gene TRBJ2-5; either TRBD1 or TRBD2 may supply D (5 bases each). Trimming cost V 6 bases and J 0 bases, with 17 bases left between them. CDR1 KGHSH and CDR2 LQKENI come from the germline V gene. The CDR3 contains 16 residues. CDR3 sequence (DNA): TGTGCCAGCTCCCCCCGAGGTGGGACGTACCAAGAGACCCAGTACTTC. Translation gives CASSPRGGTYQETQYF.

Concerning this clonotype: Given a much more abundant clone one base away, this may be a read error. The V call is TRBV4-2, the J call TRBJ1-4; 8 bases fit TRBD1. The CDR3 has 16 amino acids. From germline, CDR1 is LGHNA and CDR2 YNFKEQ. The CDR3 nucleotides are TGTGTCAGCAGCCAGGGACAGGTTCGCACTAATGAAAAACTGTTTTTT. This sequence encodes CVSSQGQVRTNEKLFF.